One and the same sample provided the 14 T cell receptor beta chains below, sequenced in a study of T cells after yellow fever vaccination. TCRdb reprocessed the 5' RACE reads with MiXCR, giving one entry per CDR3 protein. The sample yields about 400,000 distinct CDR3 sequences, around 6.5% seen once. The sample in question was PBMCs, obtained 5 days after the yellow fever booster vaccination. The receptors here all came from a man under 40 who received the YFV17D yellow fever vaccine.

Worth noting for this clonotype: This could be a read error, since a much larger clone is one nucleotide away. The CDR3 does not end in the conserved phenylalanine or tryptophan, so this is likely a read error. This chain links TRBV7-3 with TRBJ2-1; 10 bases align to TRBD2. The CDR3 has 17 residues. V lost 2 bases to trimming and J lost 4 bases; unmatched junction nucleotides: 8. The germline CDR1 and CDR2 sequences are SGHTA and FQGTGA. The CDR3 is CASSLEAGGSLYNEQFS. The CDR3 region has the DNA TGTGCCAGCAGCTTAGAAGCGGGAGGGTCCCTGTACAATGAGCAGTTCTCC.

Only a few counts were recorded for this clonotype. This chain connects TRBV5-1 to TRBJ2-2; D is ambiguous. This CDR3 has 16 amino acids. Germline V gene lookup returns CDR1 SGHRS and CDR2 YFSETQ. V was pared by 1 base and J by 1 base, with 11 bases between. CDR3 in amino acids: CASSLIPKENTGELFF. The CDR3 bases are TGCGCCAGCAGCTTGATACCCAAGGAGAACACCGGGGAGCTGTTTTTT. The variable domain in full, completed from reference TRBV5-1 and TRBJ2-2, reads KAGVTQTPRYLIKTRGQQVTLSCSPISGHRSVSWYQQTPGQGLQFLFEYFSETQRNKGNFPGRFSGRQFSNSRSEMNVSTLELGDSALYLCASSLIPKENTGELFFGEGSRLTVL.

This clonotype was observed at least ten times. V and J are TRBV29-1 and TRBJ2-1, with 7 bases lining up with TRBD1. The CDR3 is made up of 13 amino acids. The J segment lost 5 bases and the V segment lost 4 bases, leaving 5 bases of the junction unmatched. Germline CDR1 and CDR2: SQVTM and ANQGSEA. The CDR3 region has the DNA TGCAGCGTTGGGGACAGACGCCACAATGAGCAGTTCTTC. It yields the protein CSVGDRRHNEQFF.

V usage is TRBV6-5 and J usage is TRBJ1-1; a weak D match, TRBD1 (6 bases). Per the germline V gene, CDR1 is MNHEY and CDR2 is SVGAGI. The V end was cut by 2 bases, the J end by 5 bases, with 12 bases between. This CDR3 contains 14 residues. The CDR3 protein is CASSYKGERTEAFF. In DNA form, the CDR3 reads TGTGCCAGCAGTTACAAGGGGGAGAGAACTGAAGCTTTCTTT.

V gene TRBV18 combines with J gene TRBJ1-1; D might be TRBD1 (6 bases). The CDR3 is 14 residues long. Germline V gene data show CDR1 as KGHSH and CDR2 as LQKENI. V was cut by 8 bases and J by 7 bases, with 20 bases left in between. The CDR3 reads CASQGDRQVNEAFF. The CDR3 bases are TGTGCCAGCCAGGGAGACAGGCAAGTCAATGAAGCTTTCTTT.

V and J are TRBV5-1 and TRBJ2-2; the D is unclear. There are 14 residues in the CDR3. Trimming took off 0 bases at V and 3 bases at J, with 6 bases between the two ends. Germline assignment: CDR1 SGHRS and CDR2 YFSETQ. In nucleotides, the CDR3 is TGCGCCAGCAGCTTGGACTTCTACACCGGGGAGCTGTTTTTT. Protein sequence: CASSLDFYTGELFF.

This clonotype has a count of ten or more. This chain connects TRBV5-1 to TRBJ2-1, with 10 nucleotides matching TRBD2. From germline, CDR1 is SGHRS and CDR2 YFSETQ. V shed 0 bases and J 7 bases; nucleotides not matched to a gene: 10. The CDR3 runs to 17 residues. The CDR3 DNA reads TGCGCCAGCAGCTTGGGGCACCTGGATAGCGGGAGGAATGAGCAGTTCTTC. It translates to CASSLGHLDSGRNEQFF.

In its sample, this clonotype was seen many times. V is TRBV5-1 and J is TRBJ2-3; no definite D call. Trimming shortened V by 0 bases and J by 2 bases, and 13 bases separated the two germline ends. The V gene's germline CDR1 is SGHRS and CDR2 YFSETQ. The CDR3 runs to 16 residues. The CDR3 DNA follows: TGCGCCAGCAGCTTGGCCCCGTCAGGCTTCACAGATACGCAGTATTTT. Its protein is CASSLAPSGFTDTQYF.

The chain is built from TRBV12-3 or TRBV12-4 and TRBJ2-7; D gene unclear. This CDR3 region has 14 residues. With 4 bases removed from V and 0 bases from J, the gap between germline ends came to 10 bases. The CDR3 region has the DNA TGTGCCAGCAGTTACCTTAGCAGCTCCTACGAGCAGTACTTC. This gives the protein CASSYLSSSYEQYF.

The V gene is TRBV20-1, the J gene TRBJ2-2, with D tentatively TRBD1 (6 bases). The ends were cut back, 5 bases at V and 0 bases at J, with 10 bases in the middle. Germline CDR1 is DFQATT and CDR2 is SNEGSKA (reference sequence). The length of the CDR3 is 14 residues. CDR3 residues: CSAQGQTNTGELFF. DNA for the CDR3: TGCAGTGCTCAGGGACAAACGAACACCGGGGAGCTGTTTTTT.

This clonotype was detected a few times. The chain has TRBV20-1 and TRBJ2-7; 9 bases agree with TRBD2. V trimming: 2 bases; J trimming: 2 bases; junction bases outside the gene matches: 1. CDR3 length: 13 amino acids. Germline V CDR1 and CDR2: DFQATT, SNEGSKA (reference sequence). The CDR3 sequence: CSARRTSAYEQYF. The CDR3 DNA follows: TGCAGTGCTAGACGGACTAGCGCCTACGAGCAGTACTTC.

The V gene is TRBV19, the J gene TRBJ2-7; the D call may be TRBD1 or TRBD2 (5 bases each). In germline, CDR1 is LNHDA, CDR2 SQIVND (reference sequence). Between the trimmed V and J ends, which lost 4 bases and 4 bases, there was a span of 14 bases. The length of the CDR3 is 14 residues. CDR3 residues: CASSTDSGDYEQYF. The CDR3 DNA follows: TGTGCCAGTAGTACCGACAGCGGAGATTACGAGCAGTACTTC.

The rearrangement joins TRBV24-1 to TRBJ2-5, with 15 positions matching TRBD2. V dropped 6 bases and J dropped 5; count of bases not matched to a gene: 12. The CDR3 runs to 18 residues. The germline gives CDR1 KGHDR, CDR2 SFDVKD. The CDR3 is CATSPGTSGRRVRETQYF. CDR3 in DNA: TGTGCCACCAGTCCGGGGACTAGCGGGAGGAGGGTCAGGGAGACCCAGTACTTC.

This clonotype appeared a few times. The J gene is TRBJ1-2, the V gene TRBV20-1, with D uncertain. The germline CDR1 and CDR2 sequences are DFQATT and SNEGSKA (reference sequence). The CDR3 has 12 amino acids. Trimming removed 3 bases at V and 4 bases at J, with 9 bases between. CDR3: CSASFGSYGYTF. The CDR3 DNA reads as TGCAGTGCTAGTTTTGGGAGCTATGGCTACACCTTC.